These T cell receptor beta chains were read from a single sample in a study of OX40 agonist ivuxolimab in advanced cancers. Generated by immunoSEQ multiplex PCR, the TCRdb table keeps only in-frame clones and is missing some. The sample lists approximately 40,000 clones, approximately 88% seen once, with more than 20% in the top ten. Sequencing was performed on CD4+ or CD8+ T cells sorted from blood, taken in a trial of the OX40 agonist ivuxolimab. The receptors stem from an adult with an advanced solid tumor such as melanoma, head and neck, liver or kidney cancer. Both conserved end residues are part of each CDR3. The D gene is left open where the match is weak. Not every row has a clone size; where given, it reads once, few, many or a size class.

size: -
J: TRBJ1-2
V: TRBV5-5
D: -
DNA: TGTGCCAGCACCGGCTGGCAGGGATATCAACGGGATGGCTACACCTTC
CDR3: CASTGWQGYQRDGYTF

size: -
J: TRBJ2-1
V: TRBV30
D: TRBD2
DNA: TGTGCCTGGAGTGACGGGACTAGCGGCCTCTACAATGAGCAGTTCTTC
CDR3: CAWSDGTSGLYNEQFF

size: -
J: TRBJ2-4
V: TRBV7-9
D: -
DNA: TGTGCCAGCAGCTCCCCGGGTGGACTCTTAGCCAAAAACATTCAGTACTTC
CDR3: CASSSPGGLLAKNIQYF

size: -
J: TRBJ2-7
V: TRBV28
D: -
DNA: TGTGCCAGCTTAGAGGGGCCGTCCTACGAGCAGTACTTC
CDR3: CASLEGPSYEQYF

size: -
J: TRBJ1-2
V: TRBV6-6
D: -
DNA: TGTGCCAGCAGCCCCAAGGGGACCACGTTTTATGGCTACACCTTC
CDR3: CASSPKGTTFYGYTF

size: -
J: TRBJ2-3
V: TRBV7-9
D: TRBD2
DNA: TGTGCCAGCAGCCCGGGGGTAGCGGGAGACTCTAGCACAGATACGCAGTATTTT
CDR3: CASSPGVAGDSSTDTQYF

size: -
J: TRBJ2-7
V: TRBV27
D: -
DNA: TGTGCCAGCAGTTTATCAGGGAAGGTCTACGAGCAGTACTTC
CDR3: CASSLSGKVYEQYF

size: -
J: TRBJ2-7
V: TRBV7-8
D: -
DNA: TGTGCCAGCAGCTGGGATCATTCGTACGAGCAGTACTTC
CDR3: CASSWDHSYEQYF

size: -
J: TRBJ2-3
V: TRBV27
D: TRBD2
DNA: TGTGCCAGCAGTTACCGACCGGGACTAGCGGGCACAGATACGCAGTATTTT
CDR3: CASSYRPGLAGTDTQYF

size: -
J: TRBJ1-4
V: TRBV2
D: -
DNA: TGTGCCAGCAGTGGGACCTTGGTAGGGGATGAAAAACTGTTTTTT
CDR3: CASSGTLVGDEKLFF

size: -
J: TRBJ1-1
V: TRBV27
D: -
DNA: TGTGCCAGCAGCGTCGATTTTGGGTTCCCTGAAGCTTTCTTT
CDR3: CASSVDFGFPEAFF

size: -
J: TRBJ2-3
V: TRBV27
D: TRBD2
DNA: TGTGCCACCTCGGGACTAGCGGACACAGATACGCAGTATTTT
CDR3: CATSGLADTDTQYF

size: -
J: TRBJ2-1
V: TRBV15
D: TRBD2
DNA: TGTGCCACCAGCAGACGGCGGGAGAGTTCCTACAATGAGCAGTTCTTC
CDR3: CATSRRRESSYNEQFF

size: -
J: TRBJ2-1
V: TRBV11-3
D: TRBD2
DNA: TGTGCCAGCAGCCATATAGCGGGAGCAAACAATGAGCAGTTCTTC
CDR3: CASSHIAGANNEQFF

size: -
J: TRBJ1-5
V: TRBV15
D: TRBD1
DNA: TGTGCCACCAGCCTACAGGGGCCCAATCAGCCCCAGCATTTT
CDR3: CATSLQGPNQPQHF

size: -
J: TRBJ2-1
V: TRBV19
D: TRBD2
DNA: TGTGCCAGTAGTATCCTCCTAGCGGGAGACAATGAGCAGTTCTTC
CDR3: CASSILLAGDNEQFF

size: -
J: TRBJ2-7
V: TRBV4-1
D: TRBD1
DNA: TGCGCCAGCAGCCAGGAACCGGGACAGGTGTTCTACGAGCAGTACTTC
CDR3: CASSQEPGQVFYEQYF

size: -
J: TRBJ2-7
V: TRBV23-1
D: -
DNA: TGCGCCAGCAGTCTTAGAGAAAGGGCGGACGAGCAGTACTTC
CDR3: CASSLRERADEQYF

size: -
J: TRBJ1-4
V: TRBV19
D: -
DNA: TGTGCCAGTAGCTTGGACAGTATAGAGGAAAAACTGTTTTTT
CDR3: CASSLDSIEEKLFF

size: -
J: TRBJ2-7
V: TRBV13
D: TRBD1
DNA: TGTGCCAGCAGCTTAGTTGGACAGGGTGTCAGTGGACTCTACGAGCAGTACTTC
CDR3: CASSLVGQGVSGLYEQYF

size: -
J: TRBJ2-7
V: TRBV6-5
D: -
DNA: TGTGCCAGCAGTTACGGAGGGCAGGGCTACGAGCAGTACTTC
CDR3: CASSYGGQGYEQYF

size: -
J: TRBJ2-7
V: TRBV7-6
D: -
DNA: TGTGCCAGCAGCCTGTTAGCGGTTTCCTACGAGCAGTACTTC
CDR3: CASSLLAVSYEQYF

size: once
J: TRBJ1-4
V: TRBV6-5
D: TRBD1
DNA: TGTGCCGTCCGGGACAGGAATGAAAAACTGTTTTTT
CDR3: CAVRDRNEKLFF

size: -
J: TRBJ2-1
V: TRBV28
D: TRBD2
DNA: TGTGCCAGCAGCACGACTAGCGGGTCTGGGAATGAGCAGTTCTTC
CDR3: CASSTTSGSGNEQFF

size: once
J: TRBJ2-3
V: TRBV11-3
D: TRBD2
DNA: TGTGCCAGCAGCTTACCGCGAAGAATAGCGGGGCACAACACAGATACGCAGTATTTT
CDR3: CASSLPRRIAGHNTDTQYF

size: -
J: TRBJ2-7
V: TRBV4-1
D: -
DNA: TGCGCCAGCAGCCAAGAAGTTGGCTTCTACGAGCAGTACTTC
CDR3: CASSQEVGFYEQYF

size: -
J: TRBJ2-2
V: TRBV7-9
D: TRBD2
DNA: TGTGCCAGCAGCCCGCTAGCGGGAGGGCCTGGGGAGCTGTTTTTT
CDR3: CASSPLAGGPGELFF

size: -
J: TRBJ2-3
V: TRBV28
D: -
DNA: TGTGCCAGCAGTTTAGGGACAGTTGCGGGGTACGGCACAGATACGCAGTATTTT
CDR3: CASSLGTVAGYGTDTQYF

size: -
J: TRBJ1-5
V: TRBV2
D: -
DNA: TGTGCCAGCAGTGAATTGGGGGTTCGTCAGCCCCAGCATTTT
CDR3: CASSELGVRQPQHF

size: -
J: TRBJ1-4
V: TRBV28
D: -
DNA: TGTGCCACGCTTTGGGGGGGAGATGAAAAACTGTTTTTT
CDR3: CATLWGGDEKLFF

size: -
J: TRBJ2-1
V: TRBV21-1
D: -
DNA: TGTGCCAGCAGCCCCGGGGGGGACTCCTCCTACAATGAGCAGTTCTTC
CDR3: CASSPGGDSSYNEQFF

size: -
J: TRBJ2-5
V: TRBV7-9
D: TRBD1
DNA: TGTGCCAGCAGCCCCTCCCGGGACAGGGGGCGGGTTGAGACCCAGTACTTC
CDR3: CASSPSRDRGRVETQYF

size: once
J: TRBJ2-2
V: TRBV9
D: -
DNA: TGTGCCAGCAGCCAGGACTGGGAGACGAACACCGGGGAGCTGTTTTTT
CDR3: CASSQDWETNTGELFF

size: -
J: TRBJ1-1
V: TRBV6-5
D: -
DNA: TGTGCCAGCAGTAACAGGGTGGCTGAAGCTTTCTTT
CDR3: CASSNRVAEAFF

size: -
J: TRBJ2-1
V: TRBV27
D: TRBD2
DNA: TGTGCCAGCAGCCGAACTAGCGGCATGGCCTACAATGAGCAGTTCTTC
CDR3: CASSRTSGMAYNEQFF

size: -
J: TRBJ2-3
V: TRBV7-9
D: -
DNA: TGTGCCAGCAGCCCCGATGGTGGGATAACAGATACGCAGTATTTT
CDR3: CASSPDGGITDTQYF

size: -
J: TRBJ2-1
V: TRBV9
D: -
DNA: TGTGCCAGCAGCGTAGAGGGTAGGAGCTCCTACAATGAGCAGTTCTTC
CDR3: CASSVEGRSSYNEQFF

size: -
J: TRBJ2-7
V: TRBV27
D: -
DNA: TGTGCCAGCAGTTGGAAGCTTAGCTCCTACGAGCAGTACTTC
CDR3: CASSWKLSSYEQYF

size: -
J: TRBJ1-4
V: TRBV5-8
D: -
DNA: TGTGCCAGCAGCTTGGGTGAAAAACTGTTTTTT
CDR3: CASSLGEKLFF

size: -
J: TRBJ2-7
V: TRBV19
D: -
DNA: TGTGCCAGTAGTATACGAGTCATTCCCAGCTCCTACGAGCAGTACTTC
CDR3: CASSIRVIPSSYEQYF

size: -
J: TRBJ2-3
V: TRBV27
D: TRBD1
DNA: TGTGCCAGCAGTTTTTTAGGGGGCTGGACAGATACGCAGTATTTT
CDR3: CASSFLGGWTDTQYF

size: -
J: TRBJ1-1
V: TRBV30
D: -
DNA: TGTGCCTATGACCGGGGTGGCACTGAAGCTTTCTTT
CDR3: CAYDRGGTEAFF

size: -
J: TRBJ2-2
V: TRBV19
D: TRBD2
DNA: TGTGCCAGTAGTATCTTGGGACTAGCGGGAGGAGGGACTACCGGGGAGCTGTTTTTT
CDR3: CASSILGLAGGGTTGELFF

size: -
J: TRBJ2-1
V: TRBV6-4
D: -
DNA: TGTGCCAGCAGCCCCTCGCTGGGCTACAATGAGCAGTTCTTC
CDR3: CASSPSLGYNEQFF

size: -
J: TRBJ2-7
V: TRBV5-1
D: -
DNA: TGCGCCAGCAGCTCCCGAGGGGACCACGAGCAGTACTTC
CDR3: CASSSRGDHEQYF

size: -
J: TRBJ2-7
V: TRBV5-1
D: -
DNA: TGCGCCAGCAGCCCGACAGCCTACGAGCAGTACTTC
CDR3: CASSPTAYEQYF

size: -
J: TRBJ2-3
V: TRBV5-4
D: TRBD1
DNA: TGTGCCGTTTCCAGGGGGACGGATACGCAGTATTTT
CDR3: CAVSRGTDTQYF